This TCR beta chain came from a study of regulatory and conventional T cells in RAG deficiency. The table lists this clone with a few counts. Its specificity is unknown. General observations from the study: Patient subsets had shorter CDR3s; Omenn Treg-Tconv overlap exceeded 85%. Compared with controls, unique Treg TCR beta sequences dropped roughly 100-fold in Omenn syndrome and CID/AS.

Genomic DNA came from blood conventional CD4+ T cells gated CD25-low CD127-high. This table comes from immunoSEQ multiplex PCR, and its TCRdb copy is limited to in-frame clones, with some not included. The table has fewer than 1,500 clones, almost 80% seen once. CDR1 is SGHTA, CDR2 FQGNSA, per germline. The CDR3 spans 13 residues. V was pared by 5 bases and J by 4 bases, with 9 bases between. This TCR derives from a human donor with RAG deficiency presenting as severe combined immunodeficiency. This rearrangement joins TRBV7-2 to TRBJ1-3; D gene ambiguous. Source material: CD4+ effector T cells sorted from blood. The CDR3 DNA is TGTGCCAGCAGCACCTTTTACGGAAACACCATATATTTT. This sequence encodes CASSTFYGNTIYF.